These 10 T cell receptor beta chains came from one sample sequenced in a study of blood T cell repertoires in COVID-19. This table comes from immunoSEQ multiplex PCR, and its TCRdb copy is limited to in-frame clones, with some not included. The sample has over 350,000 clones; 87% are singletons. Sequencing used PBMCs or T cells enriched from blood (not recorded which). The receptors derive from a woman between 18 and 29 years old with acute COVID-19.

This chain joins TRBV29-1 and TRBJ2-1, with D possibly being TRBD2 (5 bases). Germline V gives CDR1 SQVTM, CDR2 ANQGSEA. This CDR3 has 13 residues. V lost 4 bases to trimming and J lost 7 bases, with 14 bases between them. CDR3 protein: CSVVSTGLNEQFF. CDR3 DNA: TGCAGCGTTGTATCAACGGGATTGAATGAGCAGTTCTTC.

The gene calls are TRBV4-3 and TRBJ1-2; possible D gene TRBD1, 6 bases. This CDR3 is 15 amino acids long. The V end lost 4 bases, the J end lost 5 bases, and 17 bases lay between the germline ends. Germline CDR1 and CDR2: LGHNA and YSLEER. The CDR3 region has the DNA TGCGCCAGCAGCCTAACTTGGGGGGGCGCATATGGCTACACCTTC. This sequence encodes CASSLTWGGAYGYTF.

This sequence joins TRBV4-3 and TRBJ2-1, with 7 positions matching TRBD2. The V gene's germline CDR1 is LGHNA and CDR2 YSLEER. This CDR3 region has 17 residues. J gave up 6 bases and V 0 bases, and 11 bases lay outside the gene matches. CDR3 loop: CASSQEPAGRALNEQFF. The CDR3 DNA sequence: TGCGCCAGCAGCCAAGAGCCAGCGGGGAGGGCCCTCAATGAGCAGTTCTTC.

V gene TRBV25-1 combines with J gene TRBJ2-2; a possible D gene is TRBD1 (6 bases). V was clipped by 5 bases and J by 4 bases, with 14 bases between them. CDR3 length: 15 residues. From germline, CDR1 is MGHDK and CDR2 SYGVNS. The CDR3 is CASSLSGVITGELFF. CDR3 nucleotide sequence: TGTGCCAGCAGTTTATCAGGGGTTATCACCGGGGAGCTGTTTTTT.

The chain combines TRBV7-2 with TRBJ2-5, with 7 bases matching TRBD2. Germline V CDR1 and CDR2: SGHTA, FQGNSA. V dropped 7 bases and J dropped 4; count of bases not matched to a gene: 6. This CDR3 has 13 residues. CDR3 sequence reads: CASTRRGLETQYF. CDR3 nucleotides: TGTGCCAGCACCAGGCGGGGGTTAGAGACCCAGTACTTC.

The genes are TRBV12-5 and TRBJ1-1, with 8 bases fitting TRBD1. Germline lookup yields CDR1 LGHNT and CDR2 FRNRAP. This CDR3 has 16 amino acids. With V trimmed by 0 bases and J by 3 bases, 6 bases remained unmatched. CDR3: CASGLVIGQGYTEAFF. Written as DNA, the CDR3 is TGTGCTAGTGGTTTGGTAATCGGACAGGGCTACACTGAAGCTTTCTTT.

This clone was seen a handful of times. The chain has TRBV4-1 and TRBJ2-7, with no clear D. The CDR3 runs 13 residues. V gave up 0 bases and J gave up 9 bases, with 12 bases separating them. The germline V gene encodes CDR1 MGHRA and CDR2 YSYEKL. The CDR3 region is CASSQEPLSGQYF. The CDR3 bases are TGCGCCAGCAGCCAAGAACCTCTTTCAGGGCAGTACTTC.

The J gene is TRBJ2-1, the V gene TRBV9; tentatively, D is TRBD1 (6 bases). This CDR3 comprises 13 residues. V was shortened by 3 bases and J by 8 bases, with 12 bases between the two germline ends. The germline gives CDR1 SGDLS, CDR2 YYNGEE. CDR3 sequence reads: CASSARDKDEQFF. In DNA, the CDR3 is TGTGCCAGCAGCGCCCGGGACAAAGATGAGCAGTTCTTC.

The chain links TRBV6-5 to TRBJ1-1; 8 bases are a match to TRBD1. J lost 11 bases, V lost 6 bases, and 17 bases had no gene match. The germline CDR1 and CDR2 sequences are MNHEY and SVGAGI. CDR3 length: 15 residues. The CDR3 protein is CASRPGTGAGLLAFF. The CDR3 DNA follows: TGTGCCAGCAGGCCCGGGACAGGCGCAGGCTTGTTGGCTTTCTTT.

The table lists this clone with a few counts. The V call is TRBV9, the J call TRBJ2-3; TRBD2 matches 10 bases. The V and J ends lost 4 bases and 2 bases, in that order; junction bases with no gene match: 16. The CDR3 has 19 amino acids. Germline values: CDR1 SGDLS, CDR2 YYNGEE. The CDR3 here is CASSSRTPSTSGYTDTQYF. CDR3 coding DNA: TGTGCCAGCAGCTCCCGCACTCCGTCGACTAGCGGGTACACAGATACGCAGTATTTT. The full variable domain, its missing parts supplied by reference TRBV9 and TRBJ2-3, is DSGVTQTPKHLITATGQRVTLRCSPRSGDLSVYWYQQSLDQGLQFLIQYYNGEERAKGNILERFSAQQFPDLHSELNLSSLELGDSALYFCASSSRTPSTSGYTDTQYFGPGTRLTVL.